The 21 T cell receptor beta chains given below trace back to one sample, sequenced in a study of T cells after somatic rescue of genetic block. Repertoires were generated with immunoSEQ multiplex PCR, while TCRdb's copy carries only in-frame clones and drops some. The sample records about 120,000 clones, about 89% being singletons. Sequencing was performed on peripheral blood mononuclear cells (PBMCs). The receptors derive from a woman aged 18-29 years.

The chain couples TRBV6-4 to TRBJ2-1; 10 bases fit TRBD1. J lost 8 bases, V lost 3 bases, and 7 bases had no gene match. The CDR3 is 15 residues long. Germline-derived CDR1 and CDR2 are MRHNA and SNTAGT. CDR3 region: CASSDIGTGVHEQFF. In nucleotides, the CDR3 is TGTGCCAGCAGTGATATCGGGACAGGGGTCCATGAGCAGTTCTTC.

The V call is TRBV19, the J call TRBJ1-2; possibly TRBD1 for D (5 bases). Deletions cut 5 bases from V and 1 base from J, with 14 bases between. This CDR3 has 15 residues. From germline, CDR1 is LNHDA and CDR2 SQIVND (reference sequence). CDR3 loop: CASSRLDTRNYGYTF. The CDR3, as DNA: TGTGCCAGTAGTCGATTGGACACCCGTAACTATGGCTACACCTTC.

V usage is TRBV7-9 and J usage is TRBJ2-2, with a possible D match to TRBD2 (5 bases). V lost 3 bases and J 2 bases, leaving 16 bases between the germline ends. Looked up from germline, CDR1 is SEHNR and CDR2 is FQNEAQ (reference sequence). This CDR3 has 17 amino acids. The CDR3 sequence is CASSLGQSRVNTGELFF. In DNA, the CDR3 is TGTGCCAGCAGCTTGGGCCAGTCGAGGGTTAACACCGGGGAGCTGTTTTTT.

This chain joins TRBV5-4 and TRBJ2-5; no firm D call. Trimming took off 2 bases at V and 4 bases at J, with 15 bases between the two ends. CDR1 and CDR2 from the germline V gene are SGHNT and YYREEE (reference sequence). CDR3 size: 15 residues. In DNA form, the CDR3 reads TGTGCCAGCAGCTTCGGATCCTCCCGGAGAGAGACCCAGTACTTC. It yields the protein CASSFGSSRRETQYF.

This chain joins TRBV7-9 and TRBJ2-3; 8 positions agree with TRBD2. Trimming removed 3 bases from V and 2 bases from J; junction bases left unmatched: 7. Germline V gives CDR1 SEHNR, CDR2 FQNEAQ (reference sequence). This CDR3 contains 16 residues. The CDR3 DNA reads TGTGCCAGCAGCTTTTCTAGCGGGCCTCCCACAGATACGCAGTATTTT. Its translation: CASSFSSGPPTDTQYF.

V gene TRBV6-7 combines with J gene TRBJ1-2; 7 nucleotides line up with TRBD1. TRBV6-7 carries the ORF label, with uncertain function. Trimming removed 0 bases from V and 3 bases from J; junction bases left unmatched: 4. The CDR3 covers 15 residues. CDR3 protein: CASSYSTGCDYGYTF. The CDR3 region has the DNA TGTGCCAGCAGTTACTCGACAGGGTGCGACTATGGCTACACCTTC.

This clone was detected once. The chain joins TRBV10-3 to TRBJ1-6; D is possibly TRBD1 (6 bases). This CDR3 is 17 amino acids long. V was clipped by 0 bases and J by 5 bases, with 14 bases between them. Germline V CDR1 and CDR2: ENHRY, SYGVKD. Here the CDR3 reads CAISESRGASDNSPLHF. DNA for the CDR3: TGTGCCATCAGTGAGTCTCGGGGGGCGAGCGATAATTCACCCCTCCACTTT.

Notes on this clone: The junction and the germline gene differ at one end; a read error may be behind it. The V gene is TRBV2, the J gene TRBJ2-2, with D unclear. Germline loops: CDR1 SNHLY, CDR2 FYNNEI. This CDR3 has 15 amino acids. The CDR3 region has the DNA TGTGCCAGCAGTGTTAGACCTTCGAACATCGGGGAGCTGTTTTTT. Protein: CASSVRPSNIGELFF.

The J gene is TRBJ2-2, the V gene TRBV7-7; 12 bases match TRBD2. The trim removed 5 bases at V and 5 bases at J, leaving 9 bases unmatched. This CDR3 contains 17 residues. Germline V CDR1 and CDR2: SSHAT, FNYEAQ (reference sequence). The CDR3 nucleotides read TGTGCCAGCAGCGTGTCCCGTCTAGCGGGGGGGACCGGGGAGCTGTTTTTT. It yields the protein CASSVSRLAGGTGELFF.

This chain links TRBV19 with TRBJ2-3, with TRBD2 matching over 10 bases. CDR1 and CDR2 from the germline V gene are LNHDA and SQIVND (reference sequence). V lost 4 bases, J lost 3 bases, and 4 bases stayed unmatched. This CDR3 is 15 amino acids long. The DNA of the CDR3 is TGTGCCAGTAGTACTACTAGCGGGGTAACAGATACGCAGTATTTT. Its translation: CASSTTSGVTDTQYF.

The V and J genes are TRBV6-5 and TRBJ2-1; no clear D gene. This CDR3 is built from 13 residues. CDR1 is MNHEY and CDR2 is SVGAGI in the germline V gene. V was cut by 0 bases and J by 5 bases, with 5 bases left in between. This CDR3 reads CASSYSWHNEQFF. DNA of the CDR3: TGTGCCAGCAGTTACTCATGGCACAATGAGCAGTTCTTC.

The rearrangement links TRBV28 to TRBJ2-2; D is possibly TRBD2 (5 bases). V was clipped by 2 bases and J by 6 bases, with 7 bases between them. The CDR3 consists of 13 residues. Germline CDR1 MDHEN, CDR2 SYDVKM. This CDR3 is CASSLVGAGELFF. DNA for the CDR3: TGTGCCAGCAGTTTAGTCGGGGCCGGGGAGCTGTTTTTT.

V usage is TRBV7-2 and J usage is TRBJ1-1; D not certain. This CDR3 spans 16 amino acids. Germline-derived CDR1 and CDR2 are SGHTA and FQGNSA. Trimming removed 1 base at V and 10 bases at J, with 22 bases between. This CDR3 is CASSLELAGLLGRAFF. DNA of the CDR3: TGTGCCAGCAGCTTAGAGTTAGCCGGGCTTCTCGGGAGAGCTTTCTTT.

There are a few counts of this clone. The rearrangement joins TRBV29-1 to TRBJ2-6; no reliable D call. V was pared by 4 bases and J by 0 bases, with 13 bases between. The CDR3 runs to 16 residues. Germline V gives CDR1 SQVTM, CDR2 ANQGSEA. The CDR3 bases are TGCAGCGTTGGCCCTGGATGGAGCTCTGGGGCCAACGTCCTGACTTTC. Translated, it gives CSVGPGWSSGANVLTF.

The chain combines TRBV5-4 with TRBJ2-5; TRBD1 aligns across 9 bases. The DNA end favors TRBJ2-7, so the J call may be wrong. The CDR3 contains 15 residues. Germline CDR1 is SGHNT and CDR2 is YYREEE (reference sequence). The CDR3 nucleotides read TGTGCCAGCAGCTTGGCTGGGACAGGGAGCTACGAGCAGTACTTC. As protein: CASSLAGTGSYEQYF.

This sequence joins TRBV18 and TRBJ1-4, with 8 bases that match TRBD1. The CDR3 runs to 18 residues. V shed 2 bases, J shed 2 bases, and the junction held 10 bases outside the gene matches. The V gene's germline CDR1 is KGHSH and CDR2 LQKENI. CDR3 residues: CASSPAPSRDRTNEKLFF. The CDR3 nucleotides are TGTGCCAGCTCACCAGCCCCCAGCCGGGACAGGACTAATGAAAAACTGTTTTTT.

This chain connects TRBV7-3 to TRBJ2-1; unclear D gene. The germline V gene encodes CDR1 SGHTA and CDR2 FQGTGA. Trimming shortened V by 0 bases and J by 4 bases, and 10 bases separated the two germline ends. CDR3 length equals 15 residues. CDR3 DNA: TGTGCCAGCAGCTTAACTCCCGGGTCTTACAATGAGCAGTTCTTC. Its translation is CASSLTPGSYNEQFF.

The chain joins TRBV6-1 to TRBJ2-5; D perhaps matches TRBD2 (6 bases). There are 13 residues in the CDR3. CDR1 is MNHNS, CDR2 SASEGT, per germline. Trimming removed 7 bases at V and 6 bases at J, with 15 bases between. Written as DNA, the CDR3 is TGTGCCAGCACTGCCCTTGGAGGGCAGACCCAGTACTTC. Amino acid sequence: CASTALGGQTQYF.

The rearrangement uses TRBV5-1 and TRBJ2-2; D ambiguous. V was trimmed by 1 base and J by 9 bases, leaving 19 bases between them. The germline V gene encodes CDR1 SGHRS and CDR2 YFSETQ. This CDR3 comprises 16 residues. In DNA, the CDR3 is TGCGCCAGCAGCTTGTTAGGTCAGCAAGGCCCCCGGGAGCTGTTTTTT. It yields the protein CASSLLGQQGPRELFF.

About this clone itself: A read error may account for a junction end that differs from germline. This sequence joins TRBV28 and TRBJ2-7, with 10 bases aligning to TRBD1. The V gene's germline CDR1 is MDHEN and CDR2 SYDVKM. The CDR3 runs to 12 residues. CDR3 nucleotides: TGTGCCAGCAGCAGGAATGACAGGGGGCCAAATTTC. Translating gives CASSRNDRGPNF. The full variable domain, with the rest looked up from reference TRBV28 and TRBJ2-7, is DVKVTQSSRYLVKRTGEKVFLECVQDMDHENMFWYRQDPGLGLRLIYFSYDVKMKEKGDIPEGYSVSREKKERFSLILESASTNQTSMYLCASSRNDRGPNFGPGTRLTVT.

The chain is built from TRBV10-3 and TRBJ1-1; D is perhaps TRBD1 (5 bases). Between the trimmed V and J ends, which lost 3 bases and 0 bases, there was a span of 8 bases. This CDR3 has 14 residues. Germline V gives CDR1 ENHRY, CDR2 SYGVKD. The CDR3 DNA sequence: TGTGCCATCAGTGACCCGGACATGAACACTGAAGCTTTCTTT. As protein: CAISDPDMNTEAFF.